The TCR beta chain under discussion was sequenced for a study of CD8 T cells in ankylosing spondylitis. Study results and caveats: Researchers reportedly found disease-linked clones significantly enriched in matched ankylosing spondylitis synovial fluid. Earlier reports found some motif variants in synovial fluid and blood in reactive arthritis.

For TCR beta, libraries came from quantitative 5'-RACE with molecular barcodes. TCRdb processed the 5' RACE reads anew with MiXCR; each CDR3 protein has one entry. The sample includes around 250,000 distinct CDR3 sequences, around 10% of them seen just once. This clonotype was seen many times. The antigen remains undetermined. The TCR was taken from a male donor with ankylosing spondylitis or in good health (not recorded which). The material sequenced was blood, either unsorted or a sorted T cell fraction (not recorded which).

CDR3 sequence: CASTPGGANEQFF. CDR3 nucleotide sequence: TGTGCCAGCACGCCGGGGGGGGCAAATGAGCAGTTCTTC. J is TRBJ2-1 and V is TRBV25-1; 8 bases are a match to TRBD2. V dropped 7 bases and J dropped 7; count of bases not matched to a gene: 6. The CDR3 loop spans 13 amino acids. Germline V gene sequence: CDR1 MGHDK, CDR2 SYGVNS.